The entry below gives a single TCR beta chain sequence along with its context. Its antigen is not known. Treatment indicated: some 20 received Ad26.COV2.S at low or high dose, single or two shots; roughly 5 received placebo; per-sample allocation not given. The investigators took samples on day 63 after the first vaccine or placebo injection. Vaccine was an Ad26 vector expressing Wuhan-strain SARS-CoV-2 spike. TCRdb's table, derived via immunoSEQ multiplex PCR, lists solely in-frame clones and lacks some. This table has hundreds of thousands of clones, 89% appearing once. These data are taken from a study of Ad26.COV2.S vaccination and SARS-CoV-2 variants. About the research overall: COV1001, an Ad26.COV2.S trial, supplied this vaccine-arm donor.

Notes on the study in general: It was found that vaccine and placebo recipients had similar non-spike TCR breadth.

The clonotype comes from a person between 18 and 59 years old who received the Ad26.COV2.S COVID-19 vaccine or a placebo. The sequencing used peripheral blood, collected in a trial of Ad26.COV2.S vaccine versus placebo.

Written as DNA, the CDR3 is TGTGCCAGCAGTTACGACAGGGATAACACTGAAGCTTTCTTT. The encoded protein is CASSYDRDNTEAFF. The rearrangement links TRBV6-2 or TRBV6-3 to TRBJ1-1, with TRBD1 matching over 7 bases. Trimming cost V 2 bases and J 2 bases; bases outside gene matches: 2. This CDR3 is built from 14 residues. Looked up from germline, CDR1 is MNHEY and CDR2 is SVGEGT.